These 12 T cell receptor beta chains share one sample of origin, sequenced in a study of cytomegalovirus exposure and HLA in healthy donors. Both 60 Vbeta primers and 13 Jbeta primers went into the PCR. Data came from immunoSEQ multiplex PCR; TCRdb stores just in-frame clones and leaves some out. The sample data list about 77,000 clones. The sequenced sample was PBMCs. The receptors shown here come from a man between 50 and 59 years old in good health and CMV-seropositive.

The genes are TRBV25-1 and TRBJ1-1, with D possibly matching TRBD1 (6 bases). V lost 2 bases to trimming and J lost 5 bases, with 15 bases between them. There are 15 residues in the CDR3. CDR1 MGHDK and CDR2 SYGVNS come from the germline V gene. For the CDR3, the DNA is TGTGCCAGCAGTGAAAGTGGACAGTGGGTTACTGAAGCTTTCTTT. This encodes CASSESGQWVTEAFF.

The V and J genes are TRBV4-1 and TRBJ1-2; D unresolved. CDR3 length: 15 residues. Deletions cut 0 bases from V and 2 bases from J, with 10 bases between. Germline V gene lookup returns CDR1 MGHRA and CDR2 YSYEKL. The CDR3 sequence is CASSQDSARNYGYTF. CDR3 coding DNA: TGCGCCAGCAGCCAAGATTCTGCCAGAAACTATGGCTACACCTTC.

V is TRBV7-9 and J is TRBJ1-1; 7 bases match TRBD1. The CDR3 covers 15 residues. V shed 7 bases and J 3 bases; nucleotides not matched to a gene: 11. Germline loops: CDR1 SEHNR, CDR2 FQNEAQ (reference sequence). DNA of the CDR3: TGTGCCAGCATAATAGTAGGGGGCTGGGACACTGAAGCTTTCTTT. Its translation: CASIIVGGWDTEAFF. The whole variable domain, remainder taken from reference TRBV7-9 and TRBJ1-1, is DTGVSQNPRHKITKRGQNVTFRCDPISEHNRLYWYRQTLGQGPEFLTYFQNEAQLEKSRLLSDRFSAERPKGSFSTLEIQRTEQGDSAMYLCASIIVGGWDTEAFFGQGTRLTVV.

V usage is TRBV5-6 and J usage is TRBJ1-1, with 11 bases lining up with TRBD1. The trim removed 2 bases at V and 0 bases at J, leaving 9 bases unmatched. CDR3 length equals 18 residues. Germline lookup yields CDR1 SGHDT and CDR2 YYEEEE. The CDR3 region has the DNA TGTGCCAGCAGCTTTTGGTGGACAGGGGGCTTGGTGAACACTGAAGCTTTCTTT. Its translation: CASSFWWTGGLVNTEAFF. Full variable domain (rest looked up from reference TRBV5-6 and TRBJ1-1): DAGVTQSPTHLIKTRGQQVTLRCSPKSGHDTVSWYQQALGQGPQFIFQYYEEEERQRGNFPDRFSGHQFPNYSSELNVNALLLGDSALYLCASSFWWTGGLVNTEAFFGQGTRLTVV.

The chain carries TRBV7-9 and TRBJ1-2; possible D gene TRBD1, 6 bases. The CDR3 is made up of 13 amino acids. Germline V lookup: CDR1 SEHNR, CDR2 FQNEAQ (reference sequence). Trimming left V 2 bases short and J 6 bases short, with 10 bases between. The CDR3 loop reads CASSLTGYDGYTF. The CDR3 region has the DNA TGTGCCAGCAGCTTAACAGGGTATGATGGCTACACCTTC.

CDR3 protein: CASSPRTEETQYF. The CDR3 nucleotides read TGTGCCAGCAGCCCTAGGACAGAAGAGACCCAGTACTTC. The chain links TRBV5-4 to TRBJ2-5, with D perhaps matching TRBD1 (6 bases). This CDR3 has 13 amino acids. Trimming took 4 bases from V and 3 from J, leaving 10 bases between them. The germline CDR1 and CDR2 sequences are SGHNT and YYREEE (reference sequence).

The rearrangement joins TRBV5-1 to TRBJ1-2; TRBD1 matches 7 bases. The J segment lost 2 bases and the V segment lost 4 bases, leaving 5 bases of the junction unmatched. CDR1 is SGHRS and CDR2 is YFSETQ in the germline V gene. CDR3 length: 14 residues. As DNA, the CDR3 is TGCGCCAGCAGCCTGGGCAGGGGGAACTATGGCTACACCTTC. This gives the protein CASSLGRGNYGYTF.

This chain connects TRBV7-7 to TRBJ2-1; weak D call: TRBD1 (6 bases). Germline V gene lookup returns CDR1 SSHAT and CDR2 FNYEAQ (reference sequence). The CDR3 runs 13 residues. Trimming removed 0 bases at V and 7 bases at J, with 7 bases between. The CDR3 region has the DNA TGTGCCAGCAGCTTAGCAAGGGGGAATGAGCAGTTCTTC. As protein: CASSLARGNEQFF.

Regarding this clone: Other DNA variants within this sample encode the same CDR3. The rearrangement joins TRBV6-1 to TRBJ1-5; D gene ambiguous. Trimming took 6 bases from V and 0 from J, leaving 9 bases between them. The germline gives CDR1 MNHNS, CDR2 SASEGT. This CDR3 spans 14 amino acids. The CDR3 DNA reads TGTGCCAGCAGCCTTAGCTATAGCAATCAGCCCCAGCATTTT. It yields the protein CASSLSYSNQPQHF.

V and J are TRBV27 and TRBJ2-5; a possible D gene is TRBD1 (6 bases). Trimming removed 6 bases from V and 4 bases from J, with 18 bases in between. The CDR3 loop spans 15 amino acids. Germline V gene lookup returns CDR1 MNHEY and CDR2 SMNVEV (reference sequence). CDR3 loop: CASSRGVDRRETQYF. CDR3 nucleotide sequence: TGTGCCAGCAGCCGAGGGGTCGACAGGCGAGAGACCCAGTACTTC.

The chain carries TRBV5-1 and TRBJ2-1; no reliable D call. Deletions cut 4 bases from V and 0 bases from J, with 14 bases between. CDR1 is SGHRS and CDR2 is YFSETQ in the germline V gene. CDR3 length: 16 residues. The CDR3 DNA follows: TGCGCCAGCAGCGATCAGGTTCTCAGCTCCTACAATGAGCAGTTCTTC. It yields the protein CASSDQVLSSYNEQFF.

V is TRBV29-1 and J is TRBJ2-7; D remains ambiguous. CDR3 length equals 12 residues. The germline V gene encodes CDR1 SQVTM and CDR2 ANQGSEA. Trimming took off 7 bases at V and 5 bases at J, with 15 bases between the two ends. The CDR3 region is CSALTLTHEQYF. CDR3 in DNA: TGCAGCGCACTGACATTAACCCACGAGCAGTACTTC.